The source of this T cell receptor beta chain is a study of Graves' ophthalmopathy and Graves' hyperthyroidism. Investigators amplified TCR beta CDR3 regions from RNA transcripts. First-round RT-PCR with HTBI primers preceded a second-round multiplex PCR. In TCRdb, the multiplex PCR reads were re-called with MiXCR into one record per CDR3 protein. The sample includes about 500,000 distinct CDR3 sequences, about 15% of them seen just once. Diagnoses were established from clinical symptoms, serum thyroxine, TRAb, thyroid ultrasound and orbital computed tomography. This clonotype was observed many times. The source of this sequence is a woman in her twenties or thirties with Graves' ophthalmopathy. Sequenced material: blood.

CDR3 sequence reads: CASMPLRDTKLETQYF. The CDR3, as DNA: TGTGCCAGCATGCCCCTACGGGACACCAAGCTCGAGACCCAGTACTTC. The chain carries TRBV28 and TRBJ2-5; a possible D gene is TRBD1 (6 bases). CDR3 length equals 16 residues. The germline V gene encodes CDR1 MDHEN and CDR2 SYDVKM. V lost 7 bases to trimming and J lost 5 bases, with 23 bases between them.